This T cell receptor (beta chain) was retrieved from a study of blood T cells in healthy people across ages. With 4 bases removed from V and 9 bases from J, the gap between germline ends came to 9 bases. The CDR3 extends over 12 amino acids. Germline V lookup: CDR1 MNHEY, CDR2 SVGAGI. For the second PCR, which ran for about 7 to 12 cycles, a sample-barcoded 5' primer and a J-beta primer mix were used. Using its own MiXCR run on the 5' RACE reads, TCRdb lists one record per CDR3 protein. Among 850,000 to 950,000 distinct CDR3 sequences listed, 29% were seen once. The sample was blood. This TCR came from a woman older than 75 in good health. This chain connects TRBV6-5 to TRBJ2-2; no firm D call. The CDR3 here is CASSSRPWELFF. For the CDR3, the DNA is TGTGCCAGCAGTTCCCGACCCTGGGAGCTGTTTTTT.